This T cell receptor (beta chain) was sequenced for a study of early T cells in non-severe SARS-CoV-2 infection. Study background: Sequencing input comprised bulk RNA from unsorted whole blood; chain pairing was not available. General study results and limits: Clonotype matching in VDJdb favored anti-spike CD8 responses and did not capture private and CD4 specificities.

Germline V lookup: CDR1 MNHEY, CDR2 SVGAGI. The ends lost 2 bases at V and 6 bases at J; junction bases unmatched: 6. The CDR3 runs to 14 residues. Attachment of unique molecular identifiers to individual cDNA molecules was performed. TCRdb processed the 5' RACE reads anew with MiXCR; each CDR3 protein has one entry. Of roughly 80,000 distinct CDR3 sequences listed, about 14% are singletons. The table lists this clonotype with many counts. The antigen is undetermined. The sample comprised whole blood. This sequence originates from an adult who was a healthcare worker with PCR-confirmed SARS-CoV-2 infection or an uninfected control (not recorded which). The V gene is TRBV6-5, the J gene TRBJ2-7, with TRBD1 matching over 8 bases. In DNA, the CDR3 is TGTGCCAGCAGTTACACGGGACAGGTGAGCGAGCAGTACTTC. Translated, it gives CASSYTGQVSEQYF.